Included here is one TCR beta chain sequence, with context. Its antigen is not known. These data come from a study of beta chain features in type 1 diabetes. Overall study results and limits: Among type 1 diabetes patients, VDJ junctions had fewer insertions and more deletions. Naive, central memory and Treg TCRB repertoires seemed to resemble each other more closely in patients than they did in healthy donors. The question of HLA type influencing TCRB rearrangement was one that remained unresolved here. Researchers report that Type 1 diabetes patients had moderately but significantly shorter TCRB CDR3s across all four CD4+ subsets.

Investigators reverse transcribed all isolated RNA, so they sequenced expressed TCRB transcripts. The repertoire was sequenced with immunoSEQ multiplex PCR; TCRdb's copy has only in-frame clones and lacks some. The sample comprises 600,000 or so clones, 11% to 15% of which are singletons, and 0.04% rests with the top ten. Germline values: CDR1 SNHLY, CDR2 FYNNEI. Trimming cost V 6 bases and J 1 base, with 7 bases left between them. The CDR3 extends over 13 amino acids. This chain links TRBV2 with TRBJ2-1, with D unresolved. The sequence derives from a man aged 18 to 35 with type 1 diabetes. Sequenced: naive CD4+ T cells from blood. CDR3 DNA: TGTGCCAGCAGGGCTAGGTCCTACAATGAGCAGTTCTTC. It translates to CASRARSYNEQFF.